This entry features one T cell receptor beta chain sequence. Its specificity is not known. These data originate in a study of cytomegalovirus exposure and HLA in healthy donors. Study at large: About 80 million unique TCRs from HLA-typed donors were held in an early data release.

CDR1 and CDR2 from the germline V gene are KGHSH and LQKENI. CDR3 length: 16 residues. The V and J ends lost 1 base and 4 bases, in that order; junction bases with no gene match: 9. PCR involved 60 Vbeta and 13 Jbeta primers. The data were produced by immunoSEQ multiplex PCR, yet TCRdb's version contains in-frame clones alone and is incomplete. The table shows roughly 150,000 clones, with around 75% occurring only once. General study findings and limits: In a later analysis, TCR beta V- and J-gene trimming showed a link to a missense DCLRE1C variant. Published work reported that the classifier diagnosed cytomegalovirus status with high specificity and sensitivity. An analysis was carried out at a later point. It showed that HLA-associated TCR beta chains were more clonally expanded than equally common non-associated chains.

Material for sequencing was PBMCs. The receptor's source is a man aged 18-30 years in good health and CMV-seropositive. The genes are TRBV18 and TRBJ1-1; TRBD1 agrees at 7 bases. The CDR3 DNA follows: TGTGCCAGCTCACCACTACGGGCAGGGGGAGGCACTGAAGCTTTCTTT. Its protein product is CASSPLRAGGGTEAFF.